This TCR beta chain appears in the sequencing data of a study of metastatic and nonmetastatic thyroid tumors. Study details: From malignant and benign thyroid patients, repertoires in blood and in tumor or nodule tissue were compared.

In its sample, this clone was seen many times. The antigen remains unidentified. Study-wide results and caveats: Relative to benign nodules, malignant thyroid tumors were reportedly characterized by significantly elevated TCR beta diversity in blood and tumor.

Looked up from germline, CDR1 is SQVTM and CDR2 is ANQGSEA. After removal of 4 bases from V and 5 bases from J, the junction contained 7 bases not matched to a gene. The CDR3 runs 16 residues. The entire patient cohort was treatment-naive prior to thyroid surgery. In the authors' methods: The distant-metastasis classifier for papillary thyroid cancer was built from CDR3 differences across clinicopathological groups. TCRdb redid the clone calls on the PCR reads using MiXCR. The V and J calls follow TCRdb's processing rather than the paper's. Among 15,000 to 20,000 clones listed, 20% to 25% were seen once.

Sequencing used tumor tissue. The receptor was derived from a male donor with papillary thyroid cancer or a benign thyroid nodule (not recorded which). Some clones in this sample may be carry-over from other donors' samples. V and J are TRBV29-1 and TRBJ2-2; 13 bases align to TRBD2. The CDR3 sequence is CSVAGLAGVNTGELFF. CDR3 bases: TGCAGCGTTGCTGGACTAGCGGGAGTAAATACCGGGGAGCTGTTTTTT.